These T cell receptor beta chains were read from a single sample in a study of T cell responses to AZD1222 COVID-19 vaccine. Clones were read by immunoSEQ multiplex PCR, and TCRdb kept only the in-frame ones, dropping some. The sample contains around 120,000 clones, about nine tenths of which appear only once. This specimen was peripheral blood, taken 28 days after the second AZD1222 dose. These receptors were collected from an adult who received the AZD1222 COVID-19 vaccine. CDR3s include the opening cysteine and the closing phenylalanine or tryptophan. Each record gives: D gene, J gene, V gene, CDR3 protein, CDR3 DNA. A D gene is named only where the DNA matches it firmly.

.	TRBJ1-2	TRBV5-4	CASSLNLGGNYGYTF	TGTGCCAGCAGCTTGAATTTAGGGGGAAACTATGGCTACACCTTC
TRBD1	TRBJ2-2	TRBV7-6	CASSLQTGDTGELFF	TGTGCCAGCAGCCTACAGACAGGGGATACCGGGGAGCTGTTTTTT
.	TRBJ2-1	TRBV11-2	CASTSTAISYNEQFF	TGTGCCAGCACCTCGACTGCGATCTCCTACAATGAGCAGTTCTTC
.	TRBJ1-1	TRBV7-8	CASSLIKNPAGKYTEAFF	TGTGCCAGCAGCTTAATAAAAAATCCGGCGGGGAAGTACACTGAAGCTTTCTTT
TRBD1	TRBJ1-3	TRBV5-5	CASSEAPGQGYTIYF	TGTGCCAGCAGCGAAGCGCCGGGACAGGGTTACACCATATATTTT
.	TRBJ1-5	TRBV25-1	CASSEFGRDSNQPQHF	TGTGCCAGCAGTGAATTCGGCAGGGATAGCAATCAGCCCCAGCATTTT
TRBD2	TRBJ2-1	TRBV7-2	CASSLTGGGASYNEQFF	TGTGCCAGCAGCTTAACGGGCGGGGGGGCCTCCTACAATGAGCAGTTCTTC
.	TRBJ1-5	TRBV6-5	CASKRTGTNQPQHF	TGTGCCAGCAAGAGAACAGGGACTAATCAGCCCCAGCATTTT
.	TRBJ1-3	TRBV7-2	CASSFGQNSGNTIYF	TGTGCCAGCAGCTTCGGACAGAACTCTGGAAACACCATATATTTT
.	TRBJ2-5	TRBV5-4	CASSPRRGDQETQYF	TGTGCCAGCAGCCCCAGGAGGGGAGATCAAGAGACCCAGTACTTC
TRBD1	TRBJ1-2	TRBV18	CASSTGTGGSGYTF	TGTGCCAGCTCGACCGGGACAGGGGGCTCTGGCTACACCTTC
.	TRBJ2-1	TRBV7-6	CASSPQSLAEGFGNEQFF	TGTGCCAGCAGCCCTCAATCACTAGCTGAGGGGTTTGGGAATGAGCAGTTCTTC
.	TRBJ1-1	TRBV19	CASSTRQVVNTEAFF	TGTGCCAGTAGTACCCGACAGGTGGTGAACACTGAAGCTTTCTTT
TRBD1	TRBJ1-2	TRBV28	CASNGSPEPGQGYGYTF	TGTGCCAGCAATGGAAGCCCAGAACCGGGACAGGGATATGGCTACACCTTC
TRBD1	TRBJ2-6	TRBV18	CASYRGRDRVPETGANVLTF	TGTGCCAGCTATCGAGGGCGGGACAGGGTCCCCGAAACTGGGGCCAACGTCCTGACTTTC
.	TRBJ2-2	TRBV4-2	CASSRDRRNTGELFF	TGTGCCAGCAGCCGGGATAGGAGGAACACCGGGGAGCTGTTTTTT
.	TRBJ1-1	TRBV7-9	CASSLDETGLGTEAFF	TGTGCCAGCAGCTTAGATGAAACAGGGCTTGGCACTGAAGCTTTCTTT
TRBD1	TRBJ2-2	TRBV11-2	CASSFRDRGGTGELFF	TGTGCCAGCAGCTTCCGGGACAGGGGGGGCACCGGGGAGCTGTTTTTT
.	TRBJ1-5	TRBV2	CASSERLSGQPQHF	TGTGCCAGCAGTGAAAGGCTTTCGGGTCAGCCCCAGCATTTT
TRBD1	TRBJ1-4	TRBV7-2	CASSPGGGRNEKLFF	TGTGCCAGCAGCCCAGGGGGGGGCCGTAATGAAAAACTGTTTTTT
.	TRBJ1-1	TRBV19	CASGAQTNTEAFF	TGTGCCAGTGGGGCACAGACGAACACTGAAGCTTTCTTT
TRBD1	TRBJ1-2	TRBV13	CASSFNTGANYGYTF	TGTGCCAGCAGCTTTAATACAGGGGCGAACTATGGCTACACCTTC
.	TRBJ1-1	TRBV4-1	CASSRRQASAAQMNTEAFF	TGCGCCAGCAGCCGAAGACAGGCTTCGGCCGCTCAGATGAACACTGAAGCTTTCTTT
TRBD1	TRBJ1-1	TRBV7-9	CASSDRQGAITEAFF	TGTGCCAGCAGCGACAGACAGGGGGCTATTACTGAAGCTTTCTTT
TRBD1	TRBJ1-1	TRBV3-1/TRBV3-2	CASSPTGDTEAFF	TGTGCCAGCAGCCCAACAGGGGACACTGAAGCTTTCTTT
.	TRBJ2-4	TRBV6-4	CASSESGDGKNIQYF	TGTGCCAGCAGTGAATCGGGGGACGGGAAAAACATTCAGTACTTC
.	TRBJ1-5	TRBV27	CASSPAEGGPYQPQHF	TGTGCCAGCAGTCCCGCGGAGGGGGGGCCTTACCAGCCCCAGCATTTT
.	TRBJ1-6	TRBV15	CATSRDVLYSPLHF	TGTGCCACCAGCAGAGATGTCTTATACTCACCCCTCCACTTT
.	TRBJ2-3	TRBV15	CATSRDGGAGRTDTQYF	TGTGCCACCAGCAGAGATGGAGGGGCAGGGAGGACAGATACGCAGTATTTT
TRBD2	TRBJ2-2	TRBV7-2	CASSGLVGTGELFF	TGTGCCAGCAGCGGACTAGTAGGCACCGGGGAGCTGTTTTTT
TRBD1	TRBJ1-2	TRBV28	CALNGQGEANYGYTF	TGTGCCTTAAACGGGCAGGGGGAAGCTAACTATGGCTACACCTTC